Shown below are 10 T cell receptor beta chains from a single sample sequenced in a study of human thymus T cells. Clones were read by immunoSEQ multiplex PCR, and TCRdb kept only the in-frame ones, dropping some. This table has 40,000 to 45,000 clones, 94% appearing once. Sequencing was performed on blood. The receptors were sampled from a boy in the first two years of life with a congenital heart defect but otherwise immunologically healthy.

The V gene is TRBV11-3, the J gene TRBJ2-5; TRBD2 is a possible D gene (7 bases). CDR3 length: 14 amino acids. In germline, CDR1 is SGHNT, CDR2 YENEEA. V was shortened by 2 bases and J by 5 bases, with 12 bases between the two germline ends. CDR3 in amino acids: CASSLSGGRETQYF. CDR3 DNA: TGTGCCAGCAGCTTATCGGGGGGCCGGGAGACCCAGTACTTC.

This clone has only one observation. This sequence joins TRBV29-1 and TRBJ2-7, with 10 bases identical to TRBD1. Germline V gives CDR1 SQVTM, CDR2 ANQGSEA. The CDR3 has 13 amino acids. With V trimmed by 6 bases and J by 6 bases, 8 bases remained unmatched. The chain's CDR3 is CSVRTDRGVEQYF. The CDR3 coding sequence is TGCAGCGTCCGCACGGACAGGGGGGTCGAGCAGTACTTC.

The count of this clone is one. The V gene is TRBV11-3, the J gene TRBJ1-2; no definite D call. The CDR3 has 14 residues. CDR1 and CDR2 from the germline V gene are SGHNT and YENEEA. The V end lost 6 bases, the J end lost 0 bases, and 11 bases lay between the germline ends. This chain's CDR3 is CASRKEGANYGYTF. In DNA form, the CDR3 reads TGTGCCAGCAGAAAAGAGGGAGCTAACTATGGCTACACCTTC.

V gene TRBV4-3 combines with J gene TRBJ2-3, with 7 bases matching TRBD2. Trimming cost V 0 bases and J 3 bases; bases outside gene matches: 12. Germline V gene data show CDR1 as LGHNA and CDR2 as YSLEER. CDR3 length equals 18 residues. The CDR3 is CASSQDDPGRGWTDTQYF. The CDR3 nucleotides read TGCGCCAGCAGCCAAGATGATCCTGGGCGGGGGTGGACAGATACGCAGTATTTT.

The chain joins TRBV11-3 to TRBJ2-1, with D possibly matching TRBD1 (6 bases). Germline CDR1 SGHNT, CDR2 YENEEA. Deletions cut 4 bases from V and 0 bases from J, with 10 bases between. The CDR3 has 15 amino acids. CDR3: CASSSLGGSYNEQFF. The CDR3 nucleotides read TGTGCCAGCAGCTCCTTAGGGGGCTCCTACAATGAGCAGTTCTTC.

J is TRBJ2-1 and V is TRBV7-2; 7 bases align to TRBD2. The CDR3 loop spans 15 amino acids. CDR1 is SGHTA and CDR2 is FQGNSA in the germline V gene. V was clipped by 5 bases and J by 0 bases; unmatched bases: 4. The CDR3 protein is CASSPRGNSYNEQFF. The CDR3 region has the DNA TGTGCCAGCAGCCCGCGGGGGAACTCCTACAATGAGCAGTTCTTC.

This clone appeared once. The chain's CDR3 is CASSRRTYPQHF. CDR3 in DNA: TGTGCCAGCAGCCGCCGGACATATCCCCAGCATTTT. The chain links TRBV28 to TRBJ1-5; possible D gene TRBD1, 5 bases. With 6 bases removed from V and 10 bases from J, the gap between germline ends came to 13 bases. The germline gives CDR1 MDHEN, CDR2 SYDVKM. This CDR3 contains 12 residues.

The V gene is TRBV15, the J gene TRBJ2-5; D is undetermined. V lost 3 bases, J lost 10 bases, and 9 bases lay in between. The CDR3 runs 11 residues. CDR1 LNHNV and CDR2 YYDKDF come from the germline V gene (reference sequence). CDR3 region: CATSRDLFQYF. For the CDR3, the DNA is TGTGCCACCAGCAGGGACCTCTTCCAGTACTTC.

This clone came up once. V gene TRBV6-4 combines with J gene TRBJ1-2, with D perhaps TRBD1 (5 bases). Trimming stripped 3 bases from V and 8 bases from J, with 13 bases between. The CDR3 runs to 13 residues. CDR1 is MRHNA and CDR2 is SNTAGT in the germline V gene. CDR3 DNA sequence: TGTGCCAGCAGTGAACAAGGGGTCGGAGGCTACACCTTC. Amino acids: CASSEQGVGGYTF.

With respect to this clone: This same CDR3 is encoded by further DNA sequences in the sample. The J gene is TRBJ1-2, the V gene TRBV5-1; 7 bases line up with TRBD1. V shed 0 bases, J shed 4 bases, and the junction held 3 bases outside the gene matches. This CDR3 has 14 amino acids. Germline lookup yields CDR1 SGHRS and CDR2 YFSETQ. CDR3 sequence (DNA): TGCGCCAGCAGCTTGGACAGGGGCTCCTATGGCTACACCTTC. It encodes CASSLDRGSYGYTF.